One and the same sample provided the 9 T cell receptor beta chains below, sequenced in a study of blood T cells in healthy people across ages. Primed by a sample-barcoded 5' primer and a J-beta primer mix, a second PCR proceeded for about 7 to 11 cycles. TCRdb passed the 5' RACE reads through MiXCR, listing each CDR3 protein once. This table has 800,000 or so distinct CDR3 sequences, roughly 25% appearing once. This same sample was also part of a study on T cells of mothers and their children.

The sequenced sample was blood. The receptors shown here come from a boy aged 5-17 years in good health.

This clonotype was counted only a few times. This chain links TRBV30 with TRBJ1-4; the D gene is possibly TRBD1 (5 bases). The V end was cut by 1 base, the J end by 10 bases, with 19 bases between. Looked up from germline, CDR1 is GTSNPN and CDR2 is SVGIG (reference sequence). CDR3 length: 15 residues. The CDR3 DNA reads as TGTGCCTGGAGTGCCCTGACGGCAGGAACAGGAAAACTGTTTTTT. Translated: CAWSALTAGTGKLFF.

J is TRBJ2-3 and V is TRBV20-1, with 9 bases matching TRBD2. After removal of 6 bases from V and 0 bases from J, the junction contained 4 bases not matched to a gene. CDR1 DFQATT and CDR2 SNEGSKA come from the germline V gene (reference sequence). CDR3 length: 14 residues. CDR3 sequence reads: CSALAGSSTDTQYF. In nucleotides, the CDR3 is TGCAGTGCCCTAGCGGGGTCTAGCACAGATACGCAGTATTTT.

The rearrangement links TRBV6-2 or TRBV6-3 to TRBJ1-5, with D possibly matching TRBD1 (5 bases). The germline V gene has CDR1 MNHEY and CDR2 SVGEGT. The CDR3 consists of 15 residues. The V end was cut by 4 bases, the J end by 3 bases, with 13 bases between. CDR3 nucleotide sequence: TGTGCCAGCAGTTCCCAGGGCGGCCACAATCAGCCCCAGCATTTT. This encodes CASSSQGGHNQPQHF.

The rearrangement joins TRBV7-2 to TRBJ2-4, with 8 bases lining up with TRBD2. CDR1 and CDR2 from the germline V gene are SGHTA and FQGNSA. This CDR3 is built from 16 residues. V dropped 1 base and J dropped 7; count of bases not matched to a gene: 9. The DNA of the CDR3 is TGTGCCAGCAGCTTAGGTGGGACTAGGGGTTTCAACATTCAGTACTTC. This codes for CASSLGGTRGFNIQYF.

V gene TRBV25-1 combines with J gene TRBJ1-6; no firm D call. There are 16 residues in the CDR3. Trimming removed 7 bases from V and 0 bases from J, with 13 bases in between. CDR1 and CDR2 (germline): MGHDK, SYGVNS. The CDR3 sequence is CASNPAGSSYNSPLHF. DNA of the CDR3: TGTGCCAGCAATCCAGCGGGAAGCTCCTATAATTCACCCCTCCACTTT.

The chain employs TRBV4-3 and TRBJ2-5; 12 bases are shared with TRBD2. Per germline, CDR1 LGHNA and CDR2 YSLEER. This CDR3 contains 17 residues. With V trimmed by 1 base and J by 5 bases, 8 bases remained unmatched. The CDR3 spells CASSQGSSGGAGETQYF. CDR3 sequence (DNA): TGCGCCAGCAGCCAAGGCTCTAGCGGGGGGGCAGGGGAGACCCAGTACTTC.

A few counts support this clonotype. The chain joins TRBV7-9 to TRBJ1-4; D perhaps matches TRBD1 (5 bases). This CDR3 contains 14 residues. V lost 3 bases and J lost 6, with 11 bases in between. The germline gives CDR1 SEHNR, CDR2 FQNEAQ (reference sequence). The DNA for the CDR3 is TGTGCCAGCAGCTTGCGGGACCAGGATGAAAAACTGTTTTTT. Residues: CASSLRDQDEKLFF.

The chain links TRBV4-3 to TRBJ1-4; 8 bases line up with TRBD1. V lost 4 bases to trimming and J lost 8 bases; unmatched junction nucleotides: 9. The germline CDR1 and CDR2 sequences are LGHNA and YSLEER. There are 15 residues in the CDR3. The CDR3 loop is CASSREWTGKEKLFF. CDR3 nucleotides: TGCGCCAGCAGCCGTGAATGGACAGGGAAAGAAAAACTGTTTTTT.

This clonotype was seen more than once but under ten times. This chain uses TRBV28 with TRBJ1-5; D unresolved. V lost 1 base and J lost 4, with 8 bases in between. The CDR3 sequence is 14 residues long. Germline-derived CDR1 and CDR2 are MDHEN and SYDVKM. The CDR3 DNA reads TGTGCCAGCAGTTTATTCGCAGATAATCAGCCCCAGCATTTT. Protein: CASSLFADNQPQHF. Drawing the rest from reference TRBV28 and TRBJ1-5, the complete variable domain is DVKVTQSSRYLVKRTGEKVFLECVQDMDHENMFWYRQDPGLGLRLIYFSYDVKMKEKGDIPEGYSVSREKKERFSLILESASTNQTSMYLCASSLFADNQPQHFGDGTRLSIL.